The rows below give T cell receptor beta chains drawn from one sample of a study of CD8 T cells in ankylosing spondylitis. TCRdb re-analysed the 5' RACE reads in MiXCR, keeping a single row per CDR3 protein. The sample shows 200,000 to 250,000 distinct CDR3 sequences, over 7% of them seen only once. Sequencing used blood, either unsorted or a sorted T cell fraction (not recorded which). These receptors all come from a female donor with ankylosing spondylitis or in good health (not recorded which). The CDR3 runs from the conserved cysteine through the conserved F or W. A D gene is named only where the DNA matches it firmly. For some rows the clone size is stated as once, few or many, or as a class when expanded; others skip it.

j_call clone_size d_call v_call cdr3_aa cdr3_nt
TRBJ2-1 many TRBD2 TRBV6-1 CASSELTSGAYNEQFF TGTGCCAGCAGTGAATTGACTAGCGGGGCTTACAATGAGCAGTTCTTC
TRBJ1-3 many TRBD1 TRBV6-2/TRBV6-3 CASRQGDSSGNTIYF TGTGCCAGCAGACAGGGGGACAGCTCTGGAAACACCATATATTTT
TRBJ2-1 . . TRBV7-2 CASSPDTLYNEQFF TGTGCCAGCAGCCCGGACACCCTTTACAATGAGCAGTTCTTC
TRBJ2-7 many TRBD2 TRBV20-1 CSARDPKRDNYEQYF TGCAGTGCTAGAGACCCTAAGCGGGATAACTACGAGCAGTACTTC
TRBJ2-7 few . TRBV7-2 CASTSPGLAAREQYF TGTGCCAGCACCTCCCCGGGGCTAGCAGCTCGCGAGCAGTACTTC
TRBJ1-1 many . TRBV29-1 CSAGTEVTEAFF TGCAGCGCCGGGACCGAGGTCACTGAAGCTTTCTTT
TRBJ2-5 many . TRBV5-1 CASSPTGTLETQYF TGCGCCAGCAGCCCGACAGGCACCCTCGAGACCCAGTACTTC
TRBJ2-1 . . TRBV29-1 CSVWGQGGFF TGCAGCGTGTGGGGGCAGGGCGGGTTCTTC
TRBJ2-4 few . TRBV6-5 CASSSLRVGGSKNIQYF TGTGCCAGCAGTTCCCTCAGGGTAGGGGGATCCAAAAACATTCAGTACTTC
TRBJ2-7 many TRBD1 TRBV13 CASSPPTGGQGEQYF TGTGCCAGCAGCCCACCGACCGGAGGACAGGGCGAGCAGTACTTC
TRBJ2-3 many . TRBV12-3/TRBV12-4 CASSSGTQNGDTQYF TGTGCCAGCAGTTCCGGGACTCAAAACGGAGATACGCAGTATTTT
TRBJ1-2 few . TRBV19 CASSIGGRDYGYTF TGTGCCAGTAGTATCGGAGGGCGAGACTATGGCTACACCTTC
TRBJ2-5 many TRBD1 TRBV28 CASSSPPGQGALETQYF TGTGCCAGCAGTTCCCCCCCGGGACAGGGGGCCCTGGAGACCCAGTACTTC
TRBJ2-1 many . TRBV23-1 CASPRAADYNEQFF TGCGCCAGCCCTCGGGCCGCGGACTACAATGAGCAGTTCTTC
TRBJ2-4 many . TRBV29-1 CSVLGLAKNIQYF TGCAGCGTTCTCGGACTAGCCAAAAACATTCAGTACTTC
TRBJ1-6 many . TRBV5-1 CASSYDSGGYNSPLHF TGCGCCAGCAGCTACGATAGCGGGGGCTATAATTCACCCCTCCACTTT
TRBJ2-7 many . TRBV28 CASSLGGPNRNEQYF TGTGCCAGCAGTTTGGGGGGGCCGAATCGAAACGAGCAGTACTTC
TRBJ1-6 . TRBD1 TRBV6-1 CASSSDRGHSPLHF TGTGCCAGCAGCTCGGACAGGGGTCATTCACCCCTCCACTTT
TRBJ1-1 many . TRBV12-3/TRBV12-4 CASSPPTGRDTEAFF TGTGCCAGCAGTCCACCTACAGGGCGGGACACTGAAGCTTTCTTT
TRBJ2-3 many . TRBV11-2 CASSLRGRSTDTQYF TGTGCCAGCAGCTTACGAGGGAGAAGCACAGATACGCAGTATTTT
TRBJ2-1 many TRBD1 TRBV9 CASSRAGGISYNEQFF TGTGCCAGCAGCCGCGCAGGGGGCATCTCCTACAATGAGCAGTTCTTC
TRBJ2-1 many . TRBV7-6 CASSLGGGGQFF TGTGCCAGCAGCTTAGGAGGCGGAGGGCAGTTCTTC
TRBJ2-7 many TRBD2 TRBV11-2 CASNPSGRAYEQYF TGTGCCAGCAACCCCAGCGGGAGGGCCTACGAGCAGTACTTC
TRBJ2-1 many TRBD2 TRBV2 CASSPLASGMDEQFF TGTGCCAGCAGTCCCTTAGCTAGCGGGATGGATGAGCAGTTCTTC
TRBJ2-2 many . TRBV4-2 CASSQDFSGLAGELFF TGTGCCAGCAGCCAGGACTTCTCGGGGCTGGCCGGGGAGCTGTTTTTT
TRBJ2-2 . TRBD2 TRBV5-1 CASSSNPGGTSGPRGTGELFF TGCGCCAGCAGCTCGAATCCAGGCGGGACTAGCGGGCCTCGAGGCACCGGGGAGCTGTTTTTT
TRBJ2-3 many . TRBV9 CASSLTVDTQYF TGTGCCAGCAGCCTCACTGTAGATACGCAGTATTTT
TRBJ1-6 many TRBD1 TRBV10-3 CAISESRGGDSPLHF TGTGCCATCAGTGAGTCGAGAGGGGGCGATTCACCCCTCCACTTT
TRBJ2-1 . TRBD2 TRBV5-1 CASSQREGRNEQFF TGCGCCAGCAGCCAGCGGGAGGGCCGGAATGAGCAGTTCTTC
TRBJ1-1 . . TRBV12-3/TRBV12-4 CASSTLGVRGTEAFF TGTGCCAGCAGTACCTTAGGGGTTAGGGGCACTGAAGCTTTCTTT
TRBJ1-5 few TRBD1 TRBV2 CASSEQGAGQPQHF TGTGCCAGCAGTGAACAGGGGGCTGGTCAGCCCCAGCATTTT
TRBJ2-2 many . TRBV20-1 CSARWSYTGELFF TGCAGTGCTAGGTGGTCCTACACCGGGGAGCTGTTTTTT
TRBJ1-3 many . TRBV20-1 CTAPRGRGEGNTIYF TGCACCGCCCCGAGGGGCCGGGGAGAGGGAAACACCATATATTTT
TRBJ2-5 many . TRBV12-3/TRBV12-4 CASSLTRQETQYF TGTGCCAGCAGTTTAACCAGGCAAGAGACCCAGTACTTC
TRBJ1-1 many TRBD1 TRBV12-3/TRBV12-4 CASSLVGGLTEAFF TGTGCCAGCAGTTTGGTAGGGGGCCTTACTGAAGCTTTCTTT
TRBJ2-7 . . TRBV5-1 CASSLAGVGNYEQYF TGCGCCAGCAGCTTGGCAGGGGTCGGTAACTACGAGCAGTACTTC
TRBJ2-1 many TRBD2 TRBV12-3/TRBV12-4 CASSSQTSGYEQFF TGTGCCAGCAGTTCCCAGACTAGCGGGTATGAGCAGTTCTTC
TRBJ1-4 many . TRBV12-3/TRBV12-4 CASSLAGRVEKLFF TGTGCCAGCAGTTTAGCTGGGCGGGTTGAAAAACTGTTTTTT
TRBJ2-6 . TRBD1 TRBV4-1 CASSHPGTDISGANVLTF TGCGCCAGCAGCCATCCCGGGACAGACATTTCTGGGGCCAACGTCCTGACTTTC
TRBJ1-1 many TRBD1 TRBV6-2/TRBV6-3 CASTYGQATEAFF TGTGCCAGCACCTACGGACAGGCAACTGAAGCTTTCTTT
TRBJ2-4 . . TRBV7-2 CASSWEQGFQYF TGTGCCAGCAGCTGGGAACAGGGTTTTCAGTACTTC
TRBJ2-7 many TRBD1 TRBV10-3 CAISQGTGQYEQYF TGTGCCATCAGTCAAGGGACAGGGCAGTACGAGCAGTACTTC
TRBJ1-1 many . TRBV28 CASSFGFMNTEAFF TGTGCCAGCAGTTTCGGGTTCATGAACACTGAAGCTTTCTTT
TRBJ1-1 . . TRBV18 CASSPPVEAISMNTEAFF TGTGCCAGCTCACCACCGGTTGAGGCGATTTCAATGAACACTGAAGCTTTCTTT
TRBJ2-1 many . TRBV29-1 CSVEDYRGGSYNEQFF TGCAGCGTTGAAGATTACAGGGGAGGTTCCTACAATGAGCAGTTCTTC
TRBJ2-5 many TRBD2 TRBV18 CASSREGPQETQYF TGTGCCAGCTCTCGGGAGGGGCCTCAAGAGACCCAGTACTTC
TRBJ2-3 many . TRBV7-2 CASRWGTDTQYF TGTGCCAGCAGATGGGGCACAGATACGCAGTATTTT
TRBJ2-7 many TRBD2 TRBV20-1 CSASAAGIHEQYF TGCAGTGCTAGCGCAGCGGGAATCCACGAGCAGTACTTC
TRBJ2-4 . . TRBV29-1 CSVEDQLIQYF TGCAGCGTTGAAGATCAACTCATTCAGTACTTC
TRBJ2-7 few . TRBV19 CASSIRGTEQYF TGTGCCAGTAGTATACGGGGGACGGAGCAGTACTTC
TRBJ1-2 many . TRBV4-2 CASSQVGQTYGYTF TGTGCCAGCAGCCAGGTGGGGCAGACCTATGGCTACACCTTC
TRBJ2-7 many TRBD2 TRBV20-1 CSARASGSGEQYF TGCAGTGCTAGAGCTAGCGGGAGTGGGGAGCAGTACTTC
TRBJ1-2 many . TRBV29-1 CSVEDTVEGGYTF TGCAGCGTTGAAGATACAGTGGAAGGTGGCTACACCTTC
TRBJ2-3 many TRBD2 TRBV20-1 CSASPTSGYTDTQYF TGCAGTGCTAGTCCGACTAGCGGGTATACAGATACGCAGTATTTT
TRBJ2-2 . . TRBV7-3 CASSLMTANTGELFF TGTGCCAGCAGCCTAATGACTGCGAACACCGGGGAGCTGTTTTTT
TRBJ1-5 many . TRBV7-2 CASSLLGSYQPQHF TGTGCCAGCAGCTTATTGGGGTCCTATCAGCCCCAGCATTTT
TRBJ2-3 many TRBD2 TRBV7-6 CASSRTSGRYTQYF TGTGCCAGCAGCCGGACTAGCGGGAGATATACGCAGTATTTT
TRBJ1-2 many TRBD1 TRBV20-1 CSARRDRGLSGYTF TGCAGTGCTAGAAGGGACAGGGGGCTTTCTGGCTACACCTTC
TRBJ1-5 many . TRBV20-1 CSASPGLGVVNQPQHF TGCAGTGCTTCCCCGGGACTTGGGGTCGTTAATCAGCCCCAGCATTTT